Following are 19 T cell receptor beta chains from one sample sequenced in a study of T cell responses to AZD1222 COVID-19 vaccine. Here immunoSEQ multiplex PCR was the method, and the copy in TCRdb shows in-frame clones only, minus some. The sample has about 34,000 clones, 70% to 80% seen once; the top ten hold more than 4%. Material: peripheral blood, obtained 28 days after the second AZD1222 dose. These receptors all stem from an adult who received the AZD1222 COVID-19 vaccine.

This chain joins TRBV5-1 and TRBJ1-3; no definite D call. The germline CDR1 and CDR2 sequences are SGHRS and YFSETQ. This CDR3 has 17 residues. V shed 0 bases and J shed 0 bases, with 13 bases lying between them. The CDR3: CASSLELNMASGNTIYF. The CDR3 DNA follows: TGCGCCAGCAGCTTGGAATTGAACATGGCCTCTGGAAACACCATATATTTT.

The rearrangement joins TRBV7-9 to TRBJ2-2; possibly TRBD1 or TRBD2 for D (5 bases each). This CDR3 is 13 amino acids long. In germline, CDR1 is SEHNR, CDR2 FQNEAQ (reference sequence). V was clipped by 6 bases and J by 5 bases, with 10 bases between them. CDR3 nucleotides: TGTGCCAGCAGTCGGGACCTTACCGGGGAGCTGTTTTTT. Protein sequence: CASSRDLTGELFF.

This clone appeared once. This chain's CDR3 is CASSKTGYYGYTF. CDR3 nucleotides: TGTGCCAGCAGCAAGACAGGGTATTATGGCTACACCTTC. The chain links TRBV12-3 or TRBV12-4 to TRBJ1-2; 7 positions match TRBD1. The CDR3 is 13 residues long. V lost 6 bases to trimming and J lost 5 bases; unmatched junction nucleotides: 6.

The gene calls are TRBV6-5 and TRBJ1-5, with D perhaps TRBD1 (6 bases). CDR1 is MNHEY, CDR2 SVGAGI, per germline. The CDR3 consists of 13 residues. Trimming removed 6 bases at V and 6 bases at J, with 12 bases between. The CDR3 DNA reads as TGTGCCAGCAGGGATACAGGGTTTCAGCCCCAGCATTTT. Translating gives CASRDTGFQPQHF.

CDR3 protein: CAIGTFYEQYF. CDR3 DNA sequence: TGTGCCATCGGGACCTTCTACGAGCAGTACTTC. V is TRBV2 and J is TRBJ2-7; D possibly uses TRBD1 or TRBD2 (5 bases each). Per the germline V gene, CDR1 is SNHLY and CDR2 is FYNNEI. The CDR3 covers 11 residues. V was clipped by 10 bases and J by 3 bases, with 10 bases between them.

This clone is judged medium-sized. This sequence joins TRBV11-3 and TRBJ1-1, with D perhaps matching TRBD1 (6 bases). V was cut by 6 bases and J by 3 bases, with 11 bases left in between. This CDR3 is built from 13 residues. Looked up from germline, CDR1 is SGHNT and CDR2 is YENEEA. CDR3 sequence: CASRRGRDTEAFF. CDR3 coding DNA: TGTGCCAGCAGACGGGGGCGGGACACTGAAGCTTTCTTT.

The chain combines TRBV18 with TRBJ1-3; D not resolved. This CDR3 has 15 residues. Germline V CDR1 and CDR2: KGHSH, LQKENI. V lost 1 base to trimming and J lost 2 bases, with 9 bases between them. The CDR3 reads CASSPQVQAGNTIYF. CDR3 nucleotide sequence: TGTGCCAGCTCACCACAGGTTCAGGCTGGAAACACCATATATTTT. The full variable domain, with the rest looked up from reference TRBV18 and TRBJ1-3, is NAGVMQNPRHLVRRRGQEARLRCSPMKGHSHVYWYRQLPEEGLKFMVYLQKENIIDESGMPKERFSAEFPKEGPSILRIQQVVRGDSAAYFCASSPQVQAGNTIYFGEGSWLTVV.

The chain combines TRBV4-1 with TRBJ1-6; possible D gene TRBD1, 6 bases. Germline V lookup: CDR1 MGHRA, CDR2 YSYEKL. The CDR3 totals 14 residues. Between the trimmed V and J ends, which lost 4 bases and 9 bases, there was a span of 13 bases. CDR3 coding DNA: TGCGCCAGCAGCCGCGAGAGGGGGGGTTCACCCCTCCACTTT. Translating it yields CASSRERGGSPLHF.

The chain combines TRBV6-5 with TRBJ1-2; D call uncertain. CDR3 length: 15 residues. Germline V gives CDR1 MNHEY, CDR2 SVGAGI. Trimming stripped 3 bases from V and 2 bases from J, with 13 bases between. The CDR3 sequence: CASSYSSTVNYGYTF. DNA for the CDR3: TGTGCCAGCAGTTATTCTTCGACGGTGAACTATGGCTACACCTTC.

This clone has more than one count but fewer than ten. The rearrangement joins TRBV10-2 to TRBJ2-1; D is undetermined. V shed 5 bases and J shed 6 bases, with 8 bases lying between them. The CDR3 is 12 amino acids. CDR1 and CDR2 (germline): WSHSY, SAAADI. The DNA for the CDR3 is TGCGCCAGCAGTTTCCCTGGCAATGAGCAGTTCTTC. Translation: CASSFPGNEQFF.

This chain connects TRBV7-8 to TRBJ1-1; 7 bases are a match to TRBD1. CDR1 is SGHVS, CDR2 FQNEAQ, per germline. V shed 6 bases and J 4 bases; nucleotides not matched to a gene: 8. The CDR3 contains 14 residues. Here the CDR3 DNA reads TGTGCCAGCAGGAACAGGGGACGGTTCACTGAAGCTTTCTTT. Encoded protein: CASRNRGRFTEAFF.

The rearrangement uses TRBV6-4 and TRBJ1-2; D remains unclear. The CDR3 is made up of 13 amino acids. V lost 0 bases and J 8 bases, leaving 10 bases between the germline ends. Germline V gives CDR1 MRHNA, CDR2 SNTAGT. The CDR3 region has the DNA TGTGCCAGCAGTGACTCGACGTTTGGCGGCTACACCTTC. It translates to CASSDSTFGGYTF.

V and J are TRBV4-3 and TRBJ1-2; TRBD1 is a possible D gene (5 bases). CDR3 length: 15 residues. The V end was cut by 4 bases, the J end by 4 bases, with 16 bases between. In germline, CDR1 is LGHNA, CDR2 YSLEER. The chain's CDR3 is CASSRETAPSYGYTF. CDR3 DNA sequence: TGCGCCAGCAGCCGAGAGACAGCCCCTAGCTATGGCTACACCTTC.

This clone was seen once. The gene calls are TRBV5-1 and TRBJ1-2; tentatively, D is TRBD1 (6 bases). Germline values: CDR1 SGHRS, CDR2 YFSETQ. The V and J ends lost 2 bases and 5 bases respectively, with 13 bases between them. The CDR3 consists of 14 residues. The CDR3 sequence is CASSFYGGGYGYTF. The CDR3 DNA is TGCGCCAGCAGCTTTTACGGGGGCGGATATGGCTACACCTTC.

This sequence joins TRBV21-1 and TRBJ1-3; the table assigns TRBD1, which was not confirmed against the DNA. TRBV21-1 is deemed a pseudogene. CDR3 length: 10 amino acids. The CDR3 coding sequence is TGTGCCAGCAGCAAAGGGGCACCATACTTT. As protein: CASSKGAPYF.

The chain carries TRBV12-1 and TRBJ2-3; the D call of TRBD2 is as the table states it, not checked on the DNA. TRBV12-1 is a listed pseudogene. The CDR3 has 16 amino acids. The CDR3 nucleotides read TGTGCCAGCAGGAGGACTAGCGGGGGGGGAAGAGGTACGCAGTATTTT. Its translation: CASRRTSGGGRGTQYF.

The CDR3 reads CASSFGGRNTIYF. DNA of the CDR3: TGTGCCAGCAGTTTTGGGGGGCGGAACACCATATATTTT. The chain employs TRBV12-3 or TRBV12-4 and TRBJ1-3; maybe TRBD1 (6 bases). The CDR3 has 13 residues. Trimming took 3 bases from V and 7 from J, leaving 10 bases between them.

This clone was counted only a few times. This chain links TRBV7-3 with TRBJ2-1; 9 bases agree with TRBD2. V lost 3 bases and J lost 3; bases outside the gene matches: 6. Germline CDR1 is SGHTA and CDR2 is FQGTGA. This CDR3 contains 16 residues. The DNA of the CDR3 is TGTGCCAGCAGCTTTTTTAGCGGGAGCGGCTACAATGAGCAGTTCTTC. This translates into CASSFFSGSGYNEQFF. The full variable domain, completed using reference TRBV7-3 and TRBJ2-1, is GAGVSQTPSNKVTEKGKYVELRCDPISGHTALYWYRQSLGQGPEFLIYFQGTGAADDSGLPNDRFFAVRPEGSVSTLKIQRTERGDSAVYLCASSFFSGSGYNEQFFGPGTRLTVL.

The CDR3 DNA reads TGTGCCAGCAGAGACAGGGGGCGCGGGGAGCTGTTTTTT. Its protein is CASRDRGRGELFF. The rearrangement joins TRBV6-5 to TRBJ2-2; 10 bases align to TRBD1. The germline gives CDR1 MNHEY, CDR2 SVGAGI. This CDR3 is built from 13 residues. J was trimmed by 7 bases and V by 6 bases; bases with no gene match: 2.